The rows below give T cell receptor beta chains drawn from one sample of a study of PD-1 blockade in mismatch repair-deficient tumors. No antigen has been identified for these receptors. Libraries were prepared by immunoSEQ multiplex PCR; TCRdb keeps only in-frame clonotypes and omits some of them. This table has about 14,000 clones, roughly 86% appearing once. The sequencing here drew on cells cultured in vitro, taken from a patient treated with pembrolizumab. These receptors were obtained from an adult with mismatch repair-deficient cancer. The CDR3 runs from the conserved cysteine through the conserved F or W. The D gene is left open where the match is weak. The size field is filled for only some rows; it gives once, few, many or a size class.

V	length	J	D	size	CDR3	DNA
TRBV21-1	16	TRBJ2-5	.	.	CASSRLAGEHQETQYF	TGTGCCAGCAGCCGACTAGCGGGAGAGCACCAAGAGACCCAGTACTTC
TRBV28	14	TRBJ2-3	TRBD2	.	CASSLRLAADTQYF	TGTGCCAGCAGTCTCCGACTAGCCGCAGATACGCAGTATTTT
TRBV11-2	16	TRBJ2-6	TRBD1	.	CASSRTTGSGANVLTF	TGTGCCAGCAGCCGCACGACAGGGAGTGGGGCCAACGTCCTGACTTTC
TRBV6-1	17	TRBJ1-6	TRBD1	.	CASSEVTEGTAYSPLHF	TGTGCCAGCAGTGAAGTCACCGAGGGGACAGCCTATTCACCCCTCCACTTT
TRBV7-3	14	TRBJ1-1	TRBD1	few	CASSLTGGDTEAFF	TGTGCCAGCAGCTTAACAGGGGGCGACACTGAAGCTTTCTTT
TRBV2	14	TRBJ1-5	.	.	CACSVGESNQPQHF	TGTGCCTGCTCGGTAGGGGAGAGCAATCAGCCCCAGCATTTT
TRBV9	15	TRBJ2-7	TRBD2	.	CASSEGLAGTYEQYF	TGTGCCAGCAGCGAGGGACTAGCGGGAACCTACGAGCAGTACTTC
TRBV28	13	TRBJ1-6	.	.	CASSLGHNSPLHF	TGTGCCAGCAGTTTAGGGCACAATTCACCCCTCCACTTT
TRBV18	16	TRBJ2-4	TRBD1	.	CASSGTGSDRKNIQYF	TGTGCCAGCTCAGGGACAGGATCGGACCGCAAAAACATTCAGTACTTC
TRBV19	15	TRBJ2-3	TRBD2	.	CASSAYSGRSDTQYF	TGTGCCAGTAGTGCTTATAGCGGGAGGTCAGATACGCAGTATTTT
TRBV28	12	TRBJ1-2	.	.	CASASGSQGYTF	TGTGCCAGCGCTTCAGGGTCACAGGGCTACACCTTC
TRBV21-1	16	TRBJ2-1	.	.	CASSKVVAGGVNEQFF	TGTGCCAGCAGCAAAGTTGTAGCGGGAGGGGTCAATGAGCAGTTCTTC
TRBV15	16	TRBJ2-1	TRBD2	.	CATSRGGSGRVGEQFF	TGTGCCACCAGCAGAGGAGGTAGCGGGAGGGTCGGTGAGCAGTTCTTC
TRBV5-1	13	TRBJ2-7	.	.	CASSLATAYEQYF	TGCGCCAGCAGCTTGGCCACAGCATACGAGCAGTACTTC
TRBV9	15	TRBJ2-3	TRBD2	.	CASSVGAGGPDTQYF	TGTGCCAGCAGCGTCGGGGCGGGAGGGCCGGATACGCAGTATTTT